These 11 T cell receptor beta chains share one sample of origin, sequenced in a study of T cell changes during pregnancy in multiple sclerosis. Method: immunoSEQ multiplex PCR; TCRdb's copy keeps in-frame clones and lacks some. The profile shows about 74,000 clones, roughly 93% of them singletons. The input for sequencing was peripheral blood, taken in the third trimester of pregnancy. These receptors came from a female donor with multiple sclerosis, enrolled in a pregnancy study.

The chain carries TRBV2 and TRBJ2-1, with 8 nucleotides matching TRBD2. V trimming: 3 bases; J trimming: 7 bases; junction bases outside the gene matches: 5. Germline loops: CDR1 SNHLY, CDR2 FYNNEI. The CDR3 is 14 residues long. The CDR3 loop reads CASSEWLAGNEQFF. The CDR3 DNA is TGTGCCAGCAGTGAGTGGCTAGCGGGTAATGAGCAGTTCTTC.

The chain couples TRBV9 to TRBJ1-1; weak D call: TRBD1 (6 bases). V gave up 4 bases and J gave up 1 base, with 14 bases separating them. This CDR3 contains 15 residues. Germline CDR1 and CDR2: SGDLS and YYNGEE. The CDR3 nucleotides are TGTGCCAGCAGCTCACCCGAGGGGGAGAACACTGAAGCTTTCTTT. Its translation is CASSSPEGENTEAFF.

The genes are TRBV27 and TRBJ2-2, with 12 nucleotides matching TRBD1. CDR1 is MNHEY and CDR2 is SMNVEV in the germline V gene (reference sequence). J was trimmed by 6 bases and V by 2 bases; bases with no gene match: 4. The CDR3 is made up of 16 amino acids. The chain's CDR3 is CASSLGDRGRSGELFF. As DNA, the CDR3 is TGTGCCAGCAGTTTAGGGGACAGGGGGCGGTCCGGGGAGCTGTTTTTT.

The chain is built from TRBV10-2 and TRBJ2-7; TRBD1 matches at 7 bases. CDR3 length: 13 amino acids. The germline gives CDR1 WSHSY, CDR2 SAAADI. Losses at the gene ends were 5 bases for V and 2 bases for J; bases not matched to a gene: 3. DNA of the CDR3: TGCGCCAGCAGTTGGGACAGCCCCTACGAGCAGTACTTC. Residues: CASSWDSPYEQYF.

This sequence joins TRBV30 and TRBJ1-4; 7 positions agree with TRBD1. Unmatched junction bases numbered 9, after V lost 1 base and J lost 7 bases. CDR1 and CDR2 from the germline V gene are GTSNPN and SVGIG (reference sequence). This CDR3 has 15 residues. This CDR3 is CAWSDIQGRFEKLFF. The CDR3 DNA is TGTGCCTGGAGTGATATACAGGGGAGGTTTGAAAAACTGTTTTTT.

The gene calls are TRBV9 and TRBJ2-1; the D gene is possibly TRBD1 (6 bases). In germline, CDR1 is SGDLS, CDR2 YYNGEE. CDR3 length: 13 amino acids. V was clipped by 4 bases and J by 10 bases, with 15 bases between them. CDR3 coding DNA: TGTGCCAGCAGCACACAGGGAGTTGGGGAGCAGTTCTTC. Its translation is CASSTQGVGEQFF. The complete variable domain, with remaining parts taken from reference TRBV9 and TRBJ2-1, reads DSGVTQTPKHLITATGQRVTLRCSPRSGDLSVYWYQQSLDQGLQFLIQYYNGEERAKGNILERFSAQQFPDLHSELNLSSLELGDSALYFCASSTQGVGEQFFGPGTRLTVL.

The rearrangement links TRBV6-5 to TRBJ1-2; TRBD1 agrees at 7 bases. V gave up 10 bases and J gave up 5 bases; unmatched junction bases: 13. This CDR3 region has 14 residues. CDR1 and CDR2 from the germline V gene are MNHEY and SVGAGI. In DNA, the CDR3 is TGTGCCACCCAAAGAGGGGGCGCGGGATATGGCTACACCTTC. It translates to CATQRGGAGYGYTF.

The chain couples TRBV21-1 to TRBJ2-1; the table names TRBD2, a call not compared with the DNA. TRBV21-1 is deemed a pseudogene. This CDR3 has 17 residues. The CDR3 here is CASSKSEEPSSYNEQFF. The CDR3 DNA is TGTGCCAGCAGCAAAAGCGAGGAGCCCAGCTCCTACAATGAGCAGTTCTTC.

The chain recombines TRBV15 with TRBJ2-2; D gene ambiguous. CDR3 size: 13 residues. In germline, CDR1 is LNHNV, CDR2 YYDKDF (reference sequence). V was shortened by 8 bases and J by 0 bases, with 7 bases between the two germline ends. This chain's CDR3 is CATLRTNTGELFF. The CDR3 DNA sequence: TGTGCCACCCTGAGAACGAACACCGGGGAGCTGTTTTTT.

V is TRBV19 and J is TRBJ1-3; the D gene is possibly TRBD1 (5 bases). Germline CDR1 reads LNHDA; CDR2 reads SQIVND (reference sequence). Trimming removed 6 bases at V and 0 bases at J, with 9 bases between. This CDR3 is 14 amino acids long. In DNA, the CDR3 is TGTGCCAGTAGGGAGGGGAGCTCTGGAAACACCATATATTTT. Its translation is CASREGSSGNTIYF.

Concerning this clone: Within the sample, other DNA sequences also encode this same CDR3. This chain uses TRBV5-1 with TRBJ2-3; the D is unclear. The CDR3 length is 14 residues. V was shortened by 0 bases and J by 1 base, with 6 bases between the two germline ends. Germline values: CDR1 SGHRS, CDR2 YFSETQ. The CDR3 reads CASSLAQGTDTQYF. The CDR3 DNA follows: TGCGCCAGCAGCTTGGCCCAGGGCACAGATACGCAGTATTTT. Using reference TRBV5-1 and TRBJ2-3 for the parts outside the CDR3, the full variable domain is KAGVTQTPRYLIKTRGQQVTLSCSPISGHRSVSWYQQTPGQGLQFLFEYFSETQRNKGNFPGRFSGRQFSNSRSEMNVSTLELGDSALYLCASSLAQGTDTQYFGPGTRLTVL.